These 14 T cell receptor beta chains came from one sample sequenced in a study of T cell responses to AZD1222 COVID-19 vaccine. Profiled with immunoSEQ multiplex PCR; TCRdb holds only in-frame clones, not every one. The sample lists 150,000 to 250,000 clones, about 93% occurring once. The sequencing here drew on peripheral blood, taken 28 days after the second AZD1222 dose. The receptors come from an adult who received the AZD1222 COVID-19 vaccine.

The chain has TRBV6-5 and TRBJ1-2; no firm D call. Germline V gene data show CDR1 as MNHEY and CDR2 as SVGAGI. The CDR3 extends over 15 amino acids. Trimming took off 5 bases at V and 0 bases at J, with 13 bases between the two ends. CDR3 in DNA: TGTGCCAGCAGTCCATACAGCGGATCTAACTATGGCTACACCTTC. Its translation is CASSPYSGSNYGYTF.

The CDR3 spells CASSSRSGQGASEQFF. Here the CDR3 DNA reads TGTGCCAGCAGCTCCCGTTCGGGACAGGGGGCTTCGGAGCAGTTCTTC. The chain has TRBV7-9 and TRBJ2-1; TRBD1 agrees at 12 bases. This CDR3 spans 16 amino acids. CDR1 and CDR2 from the germline V gene are SEHNR and FQNEAQ (reference sequence). Trimming cost V 4 bases and J 10 bases; bases outside gene matches: 11. The full variable domain, rest sourced from reference TRBV7-9 and TRBJ2-1, is DTGVSQNPRHKITKRGQNVTFRCDPISEHNRLYWYRQTLGQGPEFLTYFQNEAQLEKSRLLSDRFSAERPKGSFSTLEIQRTEQGDSAMYLCASSSRSGQGASEQFFGPGTRLTVL.

V usage is TRBV5-1 and J usage is TRBJ2-6; weak D call: TRBD1 (5 bases). This CDR3 contains 16 residues. The V and J ends lost 0 bases and 5 bases respectively, with 12 bases between them. CDR1 SGHRS and CDR2 YFSETQ come from the germline V gene. The CDR3: CASSLVLGRWANVLTF. Written as DNA, the CDR3 is TGCGCCAGCAGCTTGGTGTTGGGGCGGTGGGCCAACGTCCTGACTTTC. Variable domain in full (rest from reference TRBV5-1 and TRBJ2-6): KAGVTQTPRYLIKTRGQQVTLSCSPISGHRSVSWYQQTPGQGLQFLFEYFSETQRNKGNFPGRFSGRQFSNSRSEMNVSTLELGDSALYLCASSLVLGRWANVLTFGAGSRLTVL.

This chain connects TRBV3-1 (or the pseudogene TRBV3-2) to TRBJ1-1; D may be TRBD1 (5 bases). The CDR3 has 14 amino acids. Germline lookup yields CDR1 LGHDT and CDR2 YNNKEL (reference sequence). V was trimmed by 1 base and J by 5 bases, leaving 11 bases between them. The CDR3 spells CASSQGWTSTEAFF. The CDR3 nucleotides read TGTGCCAGCAGCCAAGGGTGGACAAGTACTGAAGCTTTCTTT.

This chain joins TRBV6-5 and TRBJ1-2; tentatively, D is TRBD1 (5 bases). CDR3 length: 12 residues. Per the germline V gene, CDR1 is MNHEY and CDR2 is SVGAGI. V was pared by 8 bases and J by 7 bases, with 14 bases between. CDR3 sequence: CASESGSRGYTF. The DNA for the CDR3 is TGTGCCAGCGAATCAGGGTCGCGTGGCTACACCTTC.

This clone was seen just once. V usage is TRBV5-1 and J usage is TRBJ1-1, with D tentatively TRBD1 (6 bases). CDR1 is SGHRS and CDR2 is YFSETQ in the germline V gene. With 6 bases removed from V and 0 bases from J, the gap between germline ends came to 12 bases. CDR3 length equals 14 residues. In nucleotides, the CDR3 is TGCGCCAGCACTCCGGGACAATTGAACACTGAAGCTTTCTTT. Its translation: CASTPGQLNTEAFF.

The chain carries TRBV30 and TRBJ1-6; TRBD1 might be the D (6 bases). V shed 5 bases and J shed 8 bases, with 22 bases lying between them. Germline-derived CDR1 and CDR2 are GTSNPN and SVGIG (reference sequence). There are 16 residues in the CDR3. The DNA of the CDR3 is TGTGCCTGGCTTCTACGTAGGGGGGCTCTTGATTCACCCCTCCACTTT. This translates into CAWLLRRGALDSPLHF.

J is TRBJ1-5 and V is TRBV18, with no clear D. CDR3 length: 14 amino acids. Germline V gene data show CDR1 as KGHSH and CDR2 as LQKENI. The V gene lost 5 bases and the J gene lost 0 bases, with 8 bases spanning the gap. The CDR3 DNA reads TGTGCCAGCTCAGAGCAGAATAGCAATCAGCCCCAGCATTTT. Its translation: CASSEQNSNQPQHF.

The genes are TRBV6-5 and TRBJ2-3; D is ambiguous. V was clipped by 7 bases and J by 0 bases, with 11 bases between them. Germline V CDR1 and CDR2: MNHEY, SVGAGI. This CDR3 is 14 amino acids long. CDR3 bases: TGTGCCAGCAAACGGACGTCTAGCACAGATACGCAGTATTTT. It yields the protein CASKRTSSTDTQYF.

The J gene is TRBJ2-5, the V gene TRBV28; D uncertain. CDR1 MDHEN and CDR2 SYDVKM come from the germline V gene. V gave up 6 bases and J gave up 3 bases, with 17 bases separating them. The CDR3 runs 15 residues. The CDR3 coding sequence is TGTGCCAGCAGCCTAATAACCTCCCACAAAGAGACCCAGTACTTC. Translated: CASSLITSHKETQYF.

This chain connects TRBV9 to TRBJ1-6; 9 bases are a match to TRBD1. CDR3 length: 15 amino acids. CDR1 is SGDLS, CDR2 YYNGEE, per germline. The junction had 5 bases not matched to a gene; V was cut back by 0 bases and J by 10 bases. CDR3 bases: TGTGCCAGCAGCGTAGAGGGACAGGGTGGCTCACCCCTCCACTTT. It yields the protein CASSVEGQGGSPLHF.

The chain couples TRBV4-2 to TRBJ1-1; 7 bases match TRBD1. Unmatched junction bases numbered 8, after V lost 4 bases and J lost 6 bases. The CDR3 totals 14 residues. Germline V gene data show CDR1 as LGHNA and CDR2 as YNFKEQ. The CDR3 coding sequence is TGTGCCAGCAGCCCGATTGACAGGGCTCCTGAAGCTTTCTTT. This codes for CASSPIDRAPEAFF.

The chain joins TRBV9 to TRBJ1-1, with D hard to call. The V gene's germline CDR1 is SGDLS and CDR2 YYNGEE. The CDR3 sequence is 13 residues long. V was cut by 0 bases and J by 10 bases, with 13 bases left in between. CDR3 nucleotide sequence: TGTGCCAGCAGCGTAGATGCTCTTGCCAGAGCTTTCTTT. This sequence encodes CASSVDALARAFF.

The chain employs TRBV5-1 and TRBJ1-4, with D possibly being TRBD1 (5 bases). The germline V gene has CDR1 SGHRS and CDR2 YFSETQ. This CDR3 has 15 amino acids. V lost 2 bases and J lost 3, with 11 bases in between. CDR3 DNA sequence: TGCGCCAGCAGCTTAAGTGGGGGATCTAATGAAAAACTGTTTTTT. This sequence encodes CASSLSGGSNEKLFF.